Sequencing of this T cell receptor beta chain was carried out in a study of tumor-infiltrating lymphocytes in primary liver carcinoma. In the study overall: Men and women, 30 to 69 years of age, made up the patients. General study points: Tumors and blood were compared for top-250-clone fraction, and tumors had the significantly higher value (p = 0.039).

Starting material of around 490 ng total RNA yielded TCR beta cDNA via a constant-region primer. Three rounds of nested multiplex PCR with slightly modified ARM-PCR produced TCR beta libraries. TCRdb analysed the multiplex PCR reads with MiXCR anew, one entry per CDR3 protein. The repertoire holds about 120,000 distinct CDR3 sequences, with around 70% as singletons. Joint extraction of RNA and DNA used 20-30 mg of bulk tissue that was unsorted. On this clonotype: The antigen is unknown. One end of the junction does not line up with germline, which may come from a read error.

This clonotype was sampled from an older woman with primary liver carcinoma and hepatitis B virus infection. Sequencing used tumor-adjacent normal liver tissue.

In DNA form, the CDR3 reads TGTGCCAGCAGTGAATGTAGACAGGGCGACGAGGAGTACTTC. Translated, it gives CASSECRQGDEEYF. This chain joins TRBV6-1 and TRBJ2-7, with 7 positions matching TRBD1. Germline CDR1 is MNHNS and CDR2 is SASEGT. This CDR3 contains 14 residues.